Below are 14 T cell receptor beta chains sequenced from a single sample in a study of blood T cell repertoires in COVID-19. The data were produced by immunoSEQ multiplex PCR, yet TCRdb's version contains in-frame clones alone and is incomplete. The sample gives some 120,000 clones, 86% of which show up once; about 5.4% is in the top ten. The sequenced material came from peripheral blood. The receptors here all came from a human donor in a cohort sampled during active COVID-19.

In regard to this clone: One end of the junction varies from germline; a read error may be responsible. At the DNA level, this CDR3 is encoded by other sequences in the same sample as well. This rearrangement joins TRBV18 to TRBJ2-7, with D unclear. Germline V lookup: CDR1 KGHSH, CDR2 LQKENI. This CDR3 comprises 14 residues. For the CDR3, the DNA is TGTGCTAGCTCACCCCTGCGGTCGGGTGGGGAGCAGTACTTC. Translation: CASSPLRSGGEQYF.

The rearrangement links TRBV11-2 to TRBJ2-1; 7 positions match TRBD1. V was clipped by 3 bases and J by 8 bases; unmatched bases: 7. The V gene's germline CDR1 is SGHAT and CDR2 FQNNGV. The CDR3 totals 14 residues. The CDR3 region is CASSFEGAPDEQFF. DNA of the CDR3: TGTGCCAGCAGCTTTGAGGGGGCGCCGGATGAGCAGTTCTTC. The full variable domain, completed using reference TRBV11-2 and TRBJ2-1, is EAGVAQSPRYKIIEKRQSVAFWCNPISGHATLYWYQQILGQGPKLLIQFQNNGVVDDSQLPKDRFSAERLKGVDSTLKIQPAKLEDSAVYLCASSFEGAPDEQFFGPGTRLTVL.

CDR3 nucleotide sequence: TGTGCCCGAAGTACCAGGGAGGACACTGAAGCTTTCTTT. It is translated as CARSTREDTEAFF. The rearrangement uses TRBV12-3 or TRBV12-4 and TRBJ1-1, with D possibly matching TRBD1 (5 bases). Trimming left V 11 bases short and J 3 bases short, with 16 bases between. The CDR3 has 13 amino acids.

This clone has more than one count but fewer than ten. This chain uses TRBV30 with TRBJ1-4; 8 positions agree with TRBD1. Germline values: CDR1 GTSNPN, CDR2 SVGIG (reference sequence). V lost 0 bases, J lost 7 bases, and 4 bases stayed unmatched. This CDR3 contains 14 residues. The CDR3: CAWSVRGRSEKLFF. In DNA, the CDR3 is TGTGCCTGGAGTGTCAGGGGGCGAAGTGAAAAACTGTTTTTT.

The count of this clone is one. J is TRBJ2-7 and V is TRBV7-2; 10 positions agree with TRBD2. The V and J ends lost 1 base and 2 bases, in that order; junction bases with no gene match: 5. Germline V gene data show CDR1 as SGHTA and CDR2 as FQGNSA. This CDR3 spans 16 amino acids. CDR3 amino acids: CASSLVWTSGPYEQYF. The CDR3 region has the DNA TGTGCCAGCAGCTTAGTTTGGACTAGCGGACCCTACGAGCAGTACTTC.

A few counts support this clone. This sequence joins TRBV4-1 and TRBJ2-7; 7 positions match TRBD2. Germline assignment: CDR1 MGHRA and CDR2 YSYEKL. The CDR3 extends over 15 amino acids. V was clipped by 4 bases and J by 6 bases; unmatched bases: 12. CDR3: CASSPDAGVEREQYF. DNA for the CDR3: TGCGCCAGCAGCCCCGATGCGGGAGTAGAACGCGAGCAGTACTTC.

The chain recombines TRBV5-5 with TRBJ2-3; tentatively, D is TRBD2 (5 bases). The germline V gene has CDR1 SGHKS and CDR2 YYEKEE (reference sequence). CDR3 size: 15 residues. The germline V and J ends were trimmed by 1 base and 0 bases, with 9 bases remaining between them. CDR3 amino acids: CASSLYGGSTDTQYF. CDR3 DNA: TGTGCCAGCAGCTTGTATGGCGGGAGCACAGATACGCAGTATTTT.

This rearrangement joins TRBV6-5 to TRBJ2-7, with TRBD1 identical over 10 bases. The trim removed 5 bases at V and 3 bases at J, leaving 7 bases unmatched. The CDR3 length is 15 residues. CDR1 and CDR2 from the germline V gene are MNHEY and SVGAGI. The CDR3 spells CASSTTGTGVYEQYF. As DNA, the CDR3 is TGTGCCAGCAGTACAACCGGGACAGGGGTCTACGAGCAGTACTTC.

The rearrangement uses TRBV5-1 and TRBJ2-5; 10 bases agree with TRBD1. CDR1 and CDR2 (germline): SGHRS, YFSETQ. The CDR3 has 14 amino acids. V trimming: 4 bases; J trimming: 5 bases; junction bases outside the gene matches: 5. The CDR3 protein is CASSRDRGLETQYF. The CDR3 DNA reads as TGCGCCAGCAGCAGGGACAGGGGTTTGGAGACCCAGTACTTC. Full variable domain (remainder filled in from reference TRBV5-1 and TRBJ2-5): KAGVTQTPRYLIKTRGQQVTLSCSPISGHRSVSWYQQTPGQGLQFLFEYFSETQRNKGNFPGRFSGRQFSNSRSEMNVSTLELGDSALYLCASSRDRGLETQYFGPGTRLLVL.

V and J are TRBV11-2 and TRBJ2-3, with D perhaps TRBD2 (6 bases). Trimming stripped 5 bases from V and 4 bases from J, with 19 bases between. The CDR3 covers 16 residues. Germline V gives CDR1 SGHAT, CDR2 FQNNGV. The CDR3 DNA is TGTGCCAGCAGCCCGATTACCGGGAGTACCGCAGATACGCAGTATTTT. This gives the protein CASSPITGSTADTQYF.

The chain recombines TRBV6-2 or TRBV6-3 with TRBJ1-5; D perhaps matches TRBD1 (6 bases). The V and J ends lost 5 bases and 0 bases respectively, with 11 bases between them. The CDR3 is 15 residues long. The germline CDR1 and CDR2 sequences are MNHEY and SVGEGT. The CDR3 loop is CASSPRGGSNQPQHF. CDR3 nucleotide sequence: TGTGCCAGCAGTCCCAGGGGTGGTAGCAATCAGCCCCAGCATTTT.

The V call is TRBV28, the J call TRBJ1-5, with D tentatively TRBD1 (5 bases). Germline CDR1 reads MDHEN; CDR2 reads SYDVKM. Trimming removed 3 bases at V and 0 bases at J, with 15 bases between. The CDR3 is 17 amino acids. CDR3 in DNA: TGTGCCAGCAGTTTTCCGGCAGGGTCGTATAGCAATCAGCCCCAGCATTTT. Its translation: CASSFPAGSYSNQPQHF.

The chain has TRBV18 and TRBJ2-1, with 10 bases fitting TRBD2. The V segment lost 1 base and the J segment 4 bases; nucleotides outside the gene matches: 13. CDR3 size: 19 residues. Looked up from germline, CDR1 is KGHSH and CDR2 is LQKENI. The CDR3 bases are TGTGCCAGCTCACCACTCGTGGCTAGCGGGAGCTCGGGTTACAATGAGCAGTTCTTC. Translation gives CASSPLVASGSSGYNEQFF.

The sample holds one count of this clone. The chain carries TRBV5-8 and TRBJ2-1, with 11 bases that match TRBD2. The CDR3 contains 19 residues. Germline loops: CDR1 SGHTS, CDR2 YDEGEE. Trimming removed 4 bases from V and 0 bases from J; junction bases left unmatched: 12. In DNA, the CDR3 is TGTGCCAGCAGCCGGGGGGTTCTAGCGGGAGGATTCTCCTACAATGAGCAGTTCTTC. It codes for CASSRGVLAGGFSYNEQFF.